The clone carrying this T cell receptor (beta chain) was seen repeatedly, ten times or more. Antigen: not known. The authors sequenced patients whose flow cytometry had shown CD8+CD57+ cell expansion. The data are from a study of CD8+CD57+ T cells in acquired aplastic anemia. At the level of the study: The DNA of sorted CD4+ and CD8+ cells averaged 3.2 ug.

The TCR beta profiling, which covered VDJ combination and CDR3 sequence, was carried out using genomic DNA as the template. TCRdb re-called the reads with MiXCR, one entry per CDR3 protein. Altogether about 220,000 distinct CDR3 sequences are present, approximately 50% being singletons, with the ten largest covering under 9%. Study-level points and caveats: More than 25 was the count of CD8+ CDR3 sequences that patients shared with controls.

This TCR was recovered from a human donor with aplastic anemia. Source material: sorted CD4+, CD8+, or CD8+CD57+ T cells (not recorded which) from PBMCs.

In DNA, the CDR3 is TGCAGCGTTGACAGAACTAGCCCTAGCTCCTACAATGAGCAGTTCTTC. As protein: CSVDRTSPSSYNEQFF. V is TRBV29-1 and J is TRBJ2-1; D perhaps matches TRBD2 (6 bases). Germline CDR1 and CDR2: SQVTM and ANQGSEA. This CDR3 has 16 amino acids. V lost 3 bases and J lost 0, with 15 bases in between.